This T cell receptor (beta chain) stems from a study of blood T cell repertoires in COVID-19. The overall study: Whether acute or convalescent, the COVID-19 samples came from the United States, Italy and Spain. From T cells, B-cell-depleted T cells, or PBMCs came the material, which was cDNA or gDNA.

Concerning this clone itself: Germline is not matched at one junction end, which may reflect a read error.

Assay: immunoSEQ multiplex PCR; the TCRdb copy retains only in-frame clones and omits some. The sample lists about 110,000 clones, less than 90% seen once, with around a sixth in the top ten. CDR3 length equals 10 residues. Germline CDR1 reads MRHNA; CDR2 reads SNTAGT. The clonotype comes from a woman aged 55-70 years with acute or convalescent COVID-19. The specimen was peripheral blood. This rearrangement joins TRBV6-4 to TRBJ2-7, with D possibly matching TRBD2 (5 bases). DNA of the CDR3: TGTGCCCGCCTTAGCGCTATGTTGCACTTC. Its translation: CARLSAMLHF.